These 20 T cell receptor beta chains were all obtained from the same sample, sequenced in a study of lymphopenia after photon versus proton radiotherapy. Clones were read by immunoSEQ multiplex PCR, and TCRdb kept only the in-frame ones, dropping some. Among about 45,000 clones listed, over 75% were seen once. The sample consisted of peripheral blood, taken from a patient treated with photon-based radiotherapy. Receptors were obtained from a man aged 35-49 years with gastric cancer.

CDR3 protein: CATSRDSLAGGVYTQYF. CDR3 in DNA: TGTGCCACCAGCAGAGATTCGTTGGCGGGGGGCGTGTATACGCAGTATTTT. The chain carries TRBV15 and TRBJ2-3, with TRBD2 identical over 8 bases. CDR3 length: 17 amino acids. The ends lost 0 bases at V and 7 bases at J; junction bases unmatched: 12. Germline loops: CDR1 LNHNV, CDR2 YYDKDF (reference sequence).

The genes are TRBV5-1 and TRBJ2-6; no reliable D call. Germline CDR1 is SGHRS and CDR2 is YFSETQ. The V gene lost 0 bases and the J gene lost 1 base, with 5 bases spanning the gap. The CDR3 length is 15 residues. The DNA for the CDR3 is TGCGCCAGCAGCTTGGACGGTTCTGGGGCCAACGTCCTGACTTTC. It codes for CASSLDGSGANVLTF.

This clone was counted between two and nine times. V usage is TRBV2 and J usage is TRBJ2-5; D call uncertain. Trimming stripped 7 bases from V and 3 bases from J, with 12 bases between. CDR1 is SNHLY, CDR2 FYNNEI, per germline. This CDR3 is 13 amino acids long. CDR3 sequence: CASTSDGEETQYF. DNA for the CDR3: TGTGCCAGCACCTCGGACGGAGAAGAGACCCAGTACTTC.

The chain employs TRBV19 and TRBJ1-2; 7 nucleotides agree with TRBD1. CDR3 size: 13 residues. V trimming: 7 bases; J trimming: 9 bases; junction bases outside the gene matches: 11. Germline lookup yields CDR1 LNHDA and CDR2 SQIVND (reference sequence). In nucleotides, the CDR3 is TGTGCCAGTAAGGACAGGTCCCAAAGGAGCTACACCTTC. Translating it yields CASKDRSQRSYTF. Full variable domain (remainder filled in from reference TRBV19 and TRBJ1-2): DGGITQSPKYLFRKEGQNVTLSCEQNLNHDAMYWYRQDPGQGLRLIYYSQIVNDFQKGDIAEGYSVSREKKESFPLTVTSAQKNPTAFYLCASKDRSQRSYTFGSGTRLTVV.

This clone has more than one count but fewer than ten. The J gene is TRBJ2-7, the V gene TRBV6-5; 8 nucleotides line up with TRBD1. Per the germline V gene, CDR1 is MNHEY and CDR2 is SVGAGI. Trimming removed 6 bases from V and 4 bases from J; junction bases left unmatched: 5. CDR3 length equals 13 residues. The CDR3 reads CASRGQARYEQYF. The CDR3 DNA follows: TGTGCCAGCAGGGGACAGGCTCGATACGAGCAGTACTTC.

The V call is TRBV9, the J call TRBJ2-4; 7 positions agree with TRBD1. The CDR3 is 15 amino acids. The germline CDR1 and CDR2 sequences are SGDLS and YYNGEE. The junction had 6 bases not matched to a gene; V was cut back by 0 bases and J by 6 bases. The CDR3 DNA reads TGTGCCAGCAGCGTAGGGTACAGGGGACCAAACATTCAGTACTTC. This encodes CASSVGYRGPNIQYF.

The chain recombines TRBV7-3 with TRBJ1-1, with a weak D call TRBD1 (6 bases). CDR1 SGHTA and CDR2 FQGTGA come from the germline V gene. This CDR3 is built from 13 residues. The V end lost 5 bases, the J end lost 1 base, and 8 bases lay between the germline ends. Here the CDR3 DNA reads TGTGCCAGCAGCAAGGACAGGAACACTGAAGCTTTCTTT. Residues: CASSKDRNTEAFF.

This clone has a handful of counts. An end of the junction differs from the germline gene, which may be a read error. V is TRBV11-3 and J is TRBJ2-7; the D is unclear. This CDR3 has 9 amino acids. CDR1 and CDR2 from the germline V gene are SGHNT and YENEEA. The CDR3 DNA follows: TGTGCCAGCAGCCTAGGACCAATCTTC. Its translation is CASSLGPIF.

This chain uses TRBV5-4 with TRBJ1-2, with TRBD1 as a possible D gene (5 bases). The germline V gene has CDR1 SGHNT and CDR2 YYREEE (reference sequence). This CDR3 spans 12 amino acids. Trimming removed 2 bases at V and 5 bases at J, with 7 bases between. The CDR3: CASSFRGYGYTF. The CDR3 DNA reads as TGTGCCAGCAGCTTCCGGGGGTATGGCTACACCTTC.

The chain combines TRBV5-5 with TRBJ1-6; D gene unclear. From germline, CDR1 is SGHKS and CDR2 YYEKEE (reference sequence). The CDR3 runs to 15 residues. V was shortened by 5 bases and J by 4 bases, with 13 bases between the two germline ends. The CDR3 protein is CASSPTDQYNSPLHF. The CDR3 bases are TGTGCCAGCAGTCCGACGGACCAGTATAATTCACCCCTCCACTTT.

The chain combines TRBV11-1 with TRBJ1-1; 9 nucleotides line up with TRBD1. Trimming removed 5 bases from V and 4 bases from J; junction bases left unmatched: 8. The CDR3 extends over 15 amino acids. Per germline, CDR1 SGHAT and CDR2 FQDESV (reference sequence). This CDR3 is CASSHWDRERTEAFF. The CDR3 DNA is TGTGCCAGCAGCCATTGGGACAGGGAGCGCACTGAAGCTTTCTTT.

The rearrangement uses TRBV7-8 and TRBJ2-1, with a weak D call TRBD1 (5 bases). The V end was cut by 1 base, the J end by 3 bases, with 10 bases between. This CDR3 comprises 15 residues. From germline, CDR1 is SGHVS and CDR2 FQNEAQ. This chain's CDR3 is CASSLDQGLYNEQFF. The CDR3 region has the DNA TGTGCCAGCAGCTTAGATCAGGGCCTCTACAATGAGCAGTTCTTC.

The rearrangement uses TRBV23-1 and TRBJ1-2, with 8 bases lining up with TRBD1. TRBV23-1 is given ORF status, its function remaining uncertain. The CDR3 covers 15 residues. Trimming cost V 3 bases and J 4 bases; bases outside gene matches: 7. CDR3 residues: CASSQNRQGIYGYTF. In nucleotides, the CDR3 is TGCGCCAGCAGTCAGAATCGACAGGGGATCTATGGCTACACCTTC.

This rearrangement joins TRBV4-3 to TRBJ1-2, with 7 bases identical to TRBD1. Unmatched junction bases numbered 0, after V lost 0 bases and J lost 2 bases. The germline V gene encodes CDR1 LGHNA and CDR2 YSLEER. The CDR3 totals 14 residues. The chain's CDR3 is CASSQEQGNYGYTF. The CDR3 DNA follows: TGCGCCAGCAGCCAAGAACAGGGGAACTATGGCTACACCTTC.

This chain links TRBV11-2 with TRBJ2-7; 9 bases fit TRBD1. Trimming at V came to 5 bases and at J to 2 bases, leaving 13 bases not matched to a gene. CDR3 length equals 17 residues. Germline V gene data show CDR1 as SGHAT and CDR2 as FQNNGV. CDR3 nucleotides: TGTGCCAGCAGCCCAAATATCCGGGACAGGGAAACCTACGAGCAGTACTTC. It translates to CASSPNIRDRETYEQYF.

This clone was counted a single time. Other DNA sequences in the sample encode the same CDR3. The V call is TRBV5-4, the J call TRBJ1-1; 7 bases are shared with TRBD1. In germline, CDR1 is SGHNT, CDR2 YYREEE (reference sequence). J gave up 5 bases and V 1 base, and 2 bases lay outside the gene matches. The CDR3 runs 13 residues. CDR3 nucleotides: TGTGCCAGCAGCTTGAACAGGGGTACTGAAGCTTTCTTT. Protein sequence: CASSLNRGTEAFF.

This chain links TRBV11-2 with TRBJ1-1; D is unresolved. Trimming took 5 bases from V and 7 from J, leaving 8 bases between them. Germline-derived CDR1 and CDR2 are SGHAT and FQNNGV. CDR3 length equals 11 residues. The CDR3 DNA reads as TGTGCCAGCAGCCTACGGGGTGAAGCTTTCTTT. Translation: CASSLRGEAFF.

The genes are TRBV19 and TRBJ1-2; TRBD1 is a possible D gene (5 bases). With 7 bases removed from V and 3 bases from J, the gap between germline ends came to 15 bases. The CDR3 spans 14 residues. Germline V CDR1 and CDR2: LNHDA, SQIVND (reference sequence). The CDR3 reads CASIDSSVDYGYTF. In DNA, the CDR3 is TGTGCCAGTATCGACAGTTCCGTCGACTATGGCTACACCTTC.

This chain connects TRBV5-4 to TRBJ2-5, with TRBD1 matching 10 bases. CDR3 length: 14 residues. Germline V gene data show CDR1 as SGHNT and CDR2 as YYREEE (reference sequence). With V trimmed by 9 bases and J by 5 bases, 10 bases remained unmatched. CDR3 nucleotides: TGTGCCACCACCCCCGACAGGGGGCGGGAGACCCAGTACTTC. Translation: CATTPDRGRETQYF.

The chain links TRBV7-2 to TRBJ2-2, with 7 bases aligning to TRBD1. V shed 4 bases and J 0 bases; nucleotides not matched to a gene: 11. Germline V gives CDR1 SGHTA, CDR2 FQGNSA. The CDR3 is 18 amino acids. CDR3 DNA sequence: TGTGCCAGCAGCTCCCGGGTGAGGGACAGCACGAACACCGGGGAGCTGTTTTTT. Protein: CASSSRVRDSTNTGELFF.